This T cell receptor beta chain was captured in a study of T-cell memory formation after mild COVID-19. With constant-segment primers, 5'RACE yielded cDNA libraries of TCR alpha and TCR beta that carried sample barcodes and UMIs. From the 5' RACE reads, TCRdb called clonotypes with MiXCR, one entry per CDR3 protein. The top ten clones hold 2% to 2.5% of a sample with some 270,000 distinct CDR3 sequences, over 15% of them seen once. Notes on the study in general: CD4+ clones that contracted lay mainly in CM and EM; CD8+ ones lay in EMRA. Day 15 to 85 contractors were CD4/CD8 balanced; later expanders leaned CD4+.

Note on this clonotype: Its antigen is unknown.

The CDR3 runs 11 residues. Germline assignment: CDR1 LNHDA and CDR2 SQIVND (reference sequence). Between the trimmed V and J ends, which lost 8 bases and 8 bases, there was a span of 13 bases. The rearrangement uses TRBV19 and TRBJ2-7, with D possibly matching TRBD1 (6 bases). Material: PBMCs or a T cell subset sorted from them (not recorded which). The source is an adult woman who had mild COVID-19 (a few samples of this study predate the infection). Cell type and time point are not known. DNA for the CDR3: TGTGCCAGTGCCTCGTGGGGGCAGCAGTACTTC. This translates into CASASWGQQYF.